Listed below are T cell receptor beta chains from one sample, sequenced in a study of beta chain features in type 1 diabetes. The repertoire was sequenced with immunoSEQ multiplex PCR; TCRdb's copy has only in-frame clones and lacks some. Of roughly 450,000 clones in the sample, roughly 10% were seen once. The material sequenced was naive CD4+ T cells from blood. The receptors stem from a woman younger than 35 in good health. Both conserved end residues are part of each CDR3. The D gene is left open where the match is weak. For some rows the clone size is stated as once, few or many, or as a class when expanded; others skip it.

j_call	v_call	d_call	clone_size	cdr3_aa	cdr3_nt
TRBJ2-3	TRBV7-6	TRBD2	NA	CASSYVTSGTTDTQYF	TGTGCCAGCAGCTATGTTACTAGCGGGACCACAGATACGCAGTATTTT
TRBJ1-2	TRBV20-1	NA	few	CSARTAAGYTF	TGCAGTGCCCGTACGGCGGCTGGCTACACCTTC
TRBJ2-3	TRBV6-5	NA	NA	CASSYRDPTDTQYF	TGTGCCAGCAGTTACCGGGACCCCACAGATACGCAGTATTTT
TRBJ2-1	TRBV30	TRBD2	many	CAWSVSSGSEQFF	TGTGCCTGGAGTGTATCTAGCGGGAGTGAGCAGTTCTTC
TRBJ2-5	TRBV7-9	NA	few	CASSTPNQETQYF	TGTGCCAGCAGCACGCCTAACCAAGAGACCCAGTACTTC
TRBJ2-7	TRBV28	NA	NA	CASSLPRGTLDEQYF	TGTGCCAGCAGTTTACCGAGAGGAACCCTCGACGAGCAGTACTTC
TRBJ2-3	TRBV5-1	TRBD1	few	CASAKTGYTDTQYF	TGCGCCAGTGCCAAGACAGGGTACACAGATACGCAGTATTTT
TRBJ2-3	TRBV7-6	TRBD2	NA	CASSFSGGTDTQYF	TGTGCCAGCAGCTTTAGCGGGGGCACAGATACGCAGTATTTT
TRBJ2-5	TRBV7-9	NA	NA	CASSRTAQETQYF	TGTGCCAGCAGCCGGACAGCGCAAGAGACCCAGTACTTC
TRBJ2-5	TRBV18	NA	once	CASSPTEGATQYF	TGTGCCAGCTCACCAACGGAAGGGGCGACCCAGTACTTC
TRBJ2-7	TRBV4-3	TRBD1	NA	CASSSNRGRLDEQYF	TGCGCCAGCAGCTCAAACAGGGGGCGGTTAGACGAGCAGTACTTC
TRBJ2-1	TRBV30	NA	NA	CAWSVRRGNEQFF	TGTGCCTGGAGTGTACGAAGGGGCAATGAGCAGTTCTTC
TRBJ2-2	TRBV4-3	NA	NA	CASSQEVASHDGELFF	TGCGCCAGCAGCCAAGAGGTGGCTAGTCATGACGGGGAGCTGTTTTTT
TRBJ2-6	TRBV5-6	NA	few	CASSWAVSLSGANVLTF	TGTGCCAGCAGCTGGGCGGTAAGCCTCTCTGGGGCCAACGTCCTGACTTTC
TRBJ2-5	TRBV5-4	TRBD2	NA	CASSSPSGSRETQYF	TGTGCCAGCAGCTCCCCCAGCGGGAGCAGGGAGACCCAGTACTTC
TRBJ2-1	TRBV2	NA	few	CASSQEVIQEQFF	TGTGCCAGCAGCCAGGAAGTCATACAGGAGCAGTTCTTC
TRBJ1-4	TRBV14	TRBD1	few	CASSQDRTGIEKLFF	TGTGCCAGCAGCCAAGATCGGACAGGGATAGAAAAACTGTTTTTT
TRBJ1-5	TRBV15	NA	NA	CATSMWSNQPQHF	TGTGCCACCAGTATGTGGAGCAATCAGCCCCAGCATTTT
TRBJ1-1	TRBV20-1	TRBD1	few	CSASGTGDTFF	TGCAGTGCTAGTGGGACAGGGGATACTTTCTTT
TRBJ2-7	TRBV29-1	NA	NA	CSVEGPRDYEQYF	TGCAGCGTTGAAGGGCCGCGGGACTACGAGCAGTACTTC
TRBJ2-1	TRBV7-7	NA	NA	CASSLGPSRGEQFF	TGTGCCAGCAGCTTAGGTCCCTCGAGGGGTGAGCAGTTCTTC
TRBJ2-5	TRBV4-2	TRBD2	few	CASSRAGSRETQYF	TGTGCCAGCAGCCGAGCGGGGAGCCGCGAGACCCAGTACTTC
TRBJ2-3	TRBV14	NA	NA	CASSQDRGSKYTDTQYF	TGTGCCAGCAGCCAAGATCGGGGGAGCAAGTACACAGATACGCAGTATTTT
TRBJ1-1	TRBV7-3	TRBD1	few	CASSLTGADTEAFF	TGTGCCAGCAGCTTGACAGGGGCCGACACTGAAGCTTTCTTT
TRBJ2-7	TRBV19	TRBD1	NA	CASSIGQGSYEQYF	TGTGCCAGTAGTATCGGACAGGGGAGCTACGAGCAGTACTTC
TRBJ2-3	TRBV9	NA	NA	CASSVGRAGTDTQYF	TGTGCCAGCAGCGTAGGGCGAGCAGGCACAGATACGCAGTATTTT
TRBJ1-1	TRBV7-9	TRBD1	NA	CASSRSRQGRAEAFF	TGTGCCAGCAGCAGAAGCAGACAGGGTCGGGCTGAAGCTTTCTTT
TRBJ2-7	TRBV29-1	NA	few	CSVGLGQQTTEQYF	TGCAGCGTTGGTTTGGGACAACAAACAACCGAGCAGTACTTC
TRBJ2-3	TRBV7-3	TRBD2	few	CASSPIGTIADTQYF	TGTGCCAGCAGCCCAATCGGGACTATAGCAGATACGCAGTATTTT
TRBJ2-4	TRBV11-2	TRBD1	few	CASSPRDRLNIQYF	TGTGCCAGCAGCCCTCGGGACAGGTTAAACATTCAGTACTTC
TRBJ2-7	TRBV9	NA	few	CASSVEGTYEQYF	TGTGCCAGCAGCGTAGAGGGCACATACGAGCAGTACTTC
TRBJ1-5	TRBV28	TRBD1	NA	CATTQGAENQPQHF	TGTGCCACCACCCAGGGGGCCGAGAATCAGCCCCAGCATTTT
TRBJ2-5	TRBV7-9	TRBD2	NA	CASSTLAGEETQYF	TGTGCCAGCAGCACACTAGCGGGAGAAGAGACCCAGTACTTC
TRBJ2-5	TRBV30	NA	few	CAWSGRGNRPKTQYF	TGTGCCTGGAGTGGAAGAGGGAATCGCCCGAAGACCCAGTACTTC
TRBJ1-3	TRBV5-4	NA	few	CASSLSAAPGNTIYF	TGTGCCAGCAGCTTATCGGCAGCCCCGGGTAACACCATATATTTT
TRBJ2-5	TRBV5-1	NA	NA	CASSLYETQYF	TGCGCCAGCAGCTTGTACGAGACCCAGTACTTC
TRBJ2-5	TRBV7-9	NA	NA	CASSLGRLRDQETQYF	TGTGCCAGCAGCTTAGGACGCCTCCGTGATCAAGAGACCCAGTACTTC
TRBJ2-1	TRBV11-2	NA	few	CASSPSVGRSSYNEQFF	TGTGCCAGCAGCCCGTCAGTCGGGAGAAGCTCCTACAATGAGCAGTTCTTC
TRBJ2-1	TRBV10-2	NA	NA	CASSGQGSGNEQFF	TGCGCCAGCAGTGGGCAGGGGTCGGGCAATGAGCAGTTCTTC
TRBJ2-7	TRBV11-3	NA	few	CASSLDTYEQYF	TGTGCCAGCAGCTTAGACACCTACGAGCAGTACTTC
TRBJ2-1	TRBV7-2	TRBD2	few	CASSLVPSRSGRNEQFF	TGTGCCAGCAGCTTAGTCCCCTCTCGTAGCGGGAGGAATGAGCAGTTCTTC
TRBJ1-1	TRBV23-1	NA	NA	CASSQSGADTEAFF	TGCGCCAGCAGTCAATCCGGGGCGGACACTGAAGCTTTCTTT
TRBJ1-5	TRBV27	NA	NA	CASSLVGNQPQHF	TGTGCCAGCAGTTTAGTTGGCAATCAGCCCCAGCATTTT
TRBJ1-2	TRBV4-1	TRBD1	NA	CASSQGTGGNYGYTF	TGCGCCAGCAGCCAAGGGACAGGGGGTAACTATGGCTACACCTTC
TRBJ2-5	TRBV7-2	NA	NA	CASSLARGTQETQYF	TGTGCCAGCAGCTTAGCACGGGGGACTCAAGAGACCCAGTACTTC
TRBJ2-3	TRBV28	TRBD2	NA	CAAGGAYTQYF	TGTGCCGCCGGGGGGGCGTATACGCAGTATTTT